This T cell receptor (beta chain) comes out of a study of molecular identifiers for immune sequencing clone quantification. About the study: In replicates, RNA taken from roughly 18,000 or 92,000 naive CD8 cells was divided five ways, and four portions underwent sequencing.

Findings of the study overall: Barcode collisions between identical TCR molecules could shrink estimates of highly expanded clone sizes. Clones carrying above 20 RNA copies accounted for over 98% of effector molecules, under 1% in naive cells.

Worth noting for this clonotype: What it recognizes is unknown.

TCRdb itself ran the PCR reads through MiXCR, one entry per CDR3 protein. This table holds about 630,000 distinct CDR3 sequences, 25% found once. Source material for naive CD8 libraries was 20,000 to 1,000,000 sorted cells, with 10%, 30% or 50% RNA. The CDR3 sequence is 15 residues long. The V and J ends lost 2 bases and 3 bases respectively, with 10 bases between them. Germline V gene lookup returns CDR1 MNHEY and CDR2 SVGAGI. The sequence was collected from a human donor in good health. Some libraries in this study had Jurkat cell RNA spiked in. Material for sequencing was naive CD8+ T cells from blood, with Jurkat cell RNA spiked in. Subset reported: FACS-sorted CD8+CD4-CCR7+CD45RA+ naive T cells. V and J are TRBV6-5 and TRBJ2-2; D is unresolved. The CDR3 protein is CASSYIQVDTGELFF. The CDR3, as DNA: TGTGCCAGCAGTTACATCCAGGTCGACACCGGGGAGCTGTTTTTT.